This T cell receptor beta chain was documented in a study of OX40 agonist ivuxolimab in advanced cancers. About the study: Melanoma, hepatocellular carcinoma, head and neck or renal cell cancer occurred in dose-escalation patients. The dose-escalation cohort was over 65% male, with a mean age of about 58 years, ranging about 23 to 90.

CDR1 is SGDLS and CDR2 is YYNGEE in the germline V gene. This CDR3 has 14 amino acids. V dropped 0 bases and J dropped 1 base, with 7 bases sitting between them. Sequencing was performed with immunoSEQ multiplex PCR; in TCRdb, only in-frame clones are kept and a portion is missing. This repertoire shows around 67,000 clones, 70% to 90% found once; its top ten account for approximately 1.3%. Specimen: CD4+ or CD8+ T cells sorted from blood, collected in a trial of the OX40 agonist ivuxolimab. The clonotype comes from an adult with an advanced solid tumor such as melanoma, head and neck, liver or kidney cancer. V is TRBV9 and J is TRBJ2-5; maybe TRBD1 (5 bases). The CDR3 protein is CASSVGGSQETQYF. The DNA for the CDR3 is TGTGCCAGCAGCGTAGGGGGCAGCCAAGAGACCCAGTACTTC.